The 3 T cell receptor beta chains given below trace back to one sample, sequenced in a study of blood T cells in healthy people across ages (dated by TCRdb to the mid-2010s). Library creation used 5' RACE. TCRdb names Illumina HiSeq 2500 as the instrument used. A second roughly 7 to 11 cycle PCR used a sample-barcoded 5' primer and a J-beta primer mix. The raw public reads went through TCRdb reprocessing: fastp at Q25, MiXCR clone calling, in-frame beta chains kept. A single entry per CDR3 protein holds the most common genes and DNA from its merged rows. The sample includes almost 300,000 distinct CDR3 sequences, with 25% to 30% observed a single time. The ten biggest clones cover over 25% of the sample. Sequenced input: blood. Every receptor here comes from a woman in her 70s in good health.

This clonotype was picked up many times. The V gene is TRBV25-1, the J gene TRBJ2-4; D may match TRBD1 or TRBD2 (6 bases each). The CDR3 has 13 residues. CDR1 and CDR2 (germline): MGHDK, SYGVNS. V gave up 1 base and J gave up 8 bases, with 9 bases separating them. CDR3 sequence: CASSEWRGDIQYF. The DNA for the CDR3 is TGTGCCAGCAGTGAATGGAGGGGGGACATTCAGTACTTC.

Worth noting for this clonotype: Sequence at one end of the junction differs from germline and may be a read error. The chain carries TRBV3-1 and TRBJ2-5, with D perhaps TRBD2 (5 bases). This CDR3 has 11 residues. Germline CDR1 reads LGHDT; CDR2 reads YNNKEL (reference sequence). CDR3 nucleotides: TGTACCAGCAGAGGGAAAGAGACCCAGTACTTC. It is translated as CTSRGKETQYF.

The chain employs TRBV27 and TRBJ2-1; the match to TRBD2 covers 12 bases. CDR1 is MNHEY and CDR2 is SMNVEV in the germline V gene (reference sequence). The trim removed 5 bases at V and 8 bases at J, leaving 10 bases unmatched. CDR3 length: 16 amino acids. The CDR3 DNA follows: TGTGCCAGCAGTACCCAGACTAGCGGGAGTGTCTATGAGCAGTTCTTC. Amino acids: CASSTQTSGSVYEQFF.